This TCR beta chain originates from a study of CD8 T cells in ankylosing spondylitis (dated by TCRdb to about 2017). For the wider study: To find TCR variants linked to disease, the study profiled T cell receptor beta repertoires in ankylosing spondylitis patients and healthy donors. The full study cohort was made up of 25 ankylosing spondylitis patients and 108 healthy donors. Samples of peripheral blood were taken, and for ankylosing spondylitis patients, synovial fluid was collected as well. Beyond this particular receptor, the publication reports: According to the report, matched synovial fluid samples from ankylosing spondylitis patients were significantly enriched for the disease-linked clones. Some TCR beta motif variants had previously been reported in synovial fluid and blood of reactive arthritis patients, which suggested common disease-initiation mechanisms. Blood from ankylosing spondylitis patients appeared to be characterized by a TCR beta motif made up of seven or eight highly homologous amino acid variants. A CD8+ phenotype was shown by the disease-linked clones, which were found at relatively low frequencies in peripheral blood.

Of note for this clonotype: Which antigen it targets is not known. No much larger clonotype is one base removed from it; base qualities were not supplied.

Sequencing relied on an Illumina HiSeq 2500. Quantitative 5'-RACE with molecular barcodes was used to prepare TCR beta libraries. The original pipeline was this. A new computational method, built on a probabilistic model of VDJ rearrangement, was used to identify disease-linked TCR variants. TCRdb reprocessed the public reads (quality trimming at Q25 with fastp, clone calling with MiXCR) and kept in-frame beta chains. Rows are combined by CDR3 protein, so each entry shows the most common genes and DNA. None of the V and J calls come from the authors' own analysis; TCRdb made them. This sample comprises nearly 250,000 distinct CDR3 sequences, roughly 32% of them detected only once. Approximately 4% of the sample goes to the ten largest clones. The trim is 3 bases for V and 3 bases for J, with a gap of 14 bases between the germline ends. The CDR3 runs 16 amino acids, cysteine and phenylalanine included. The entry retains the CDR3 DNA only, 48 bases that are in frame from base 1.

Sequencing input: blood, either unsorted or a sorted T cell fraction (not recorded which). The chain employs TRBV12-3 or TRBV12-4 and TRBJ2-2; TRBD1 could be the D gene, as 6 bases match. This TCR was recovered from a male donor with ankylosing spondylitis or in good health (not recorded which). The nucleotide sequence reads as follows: TGTGCCAGCAGTTTCGGACAGCCGAGACACACCGGGGAGCTGTTTTTT. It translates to CASSFGQPRHTGELFF.